One sample yielded the 14 T cell receptor beta chains listed below, sequenced in a study of OX40 agonist ivuxolimab in advanced cancers. The protocol was immunoSEQ multiplex PCR, while the TCRdb copy is restricted to in-frame clones and leaves out a portion. The sample includes about 86,000 clones, roughly 85% of them seen just once. The starting material was CD4+ or CD8+ T cells sorted from blood, obtained in a trial of the OX40 agonist ivuxolimab. These receptors were obtained from an adult with an advanced solid tumor such as melanoma, head and neck, liver or kidney cancer.

This chain uses TRBV6-5 with TRBJ2-4; possibly TRBD1 or TRBD2 for D (7 bases each). Germline loops: CDR1 MNHEY, CDR2 SVGAGI. This CDR3 is 15 amino acids long. V lost 0 bases and J 6 bases, leaving 12 bases between the germline ends. The CDR3 loop is CASSYSPRGGNIQYF. The DNA for the CDR3 is TGTGCCAGCAGTTACTCACCCAGGGGGGGAAACATTCAGTACTTC.

This rearrangement joins TRBV28 to TRBJ1-1; D not certain. Germline loops: CDR1 MDHEN, CDR2 SYDVKM. Trimming removed 5 bases at V and 3 bases at J, with 7 bases between. The CDR3 length is 12 residues. CDR3 in DNA: TGTGCCAGCAGTCTAACCTACACTGAAGCTTTCTTT. This codes for CASSLTYTEAFF.

The gene calls are TRBV29-1 and TRBJ1-2; 8 bases fit TRBD1. Germline-derived CDR1 and CDR2 are SQVTM and ANQGSEA. There are 17 residues in the CDR3. V shed 7 bases, J shed 0 bases, and the junction held 16 bases outside the gene matches. In DNA form, the CDR3 reads TGCAGCGCGAAGGGGGCAGGGGGCAGGGGAGCTAACTATGGCTACACCTTC. Residues: CSAKGAGGRGANYGYTF.

Only a few counts were recorded for this clone. This chain links TRBV5-1 with TRBJ1-2, with 8 positions matching TRBD1. After removal of 5 bases from V and 6 bases from J, the junction contained 9 bases not matched to a gene. The germline V gene encodes CDR1 SGHRS and CDR2 YFSETQ. The CDR3 spans 14 residues. CDR3 in amino acids: CASSYYGQGHGYTF. In DNA form, the CDR3 reads TGCGCCAGCAGTTACTACGGACAGGGCCATGGCTACACCTTC.

The chain employs TRBV18 and TRBJ1-1; perhaps TRBD1 as D (6 bases). The CDR3 covers 16 residues. Deletions cut 1 base from V and 4 bases from J, with 16 bases between. CDR1 and CDR2 (germline): KGHSH, LQKENI. CDR3 sequence reads: CASSPRAGATSTEAFF. The CDR3 DNA follows: TGTGCCAGCTCACCACGGGCAGGGGCAACTTCCACTGAAGCTTTCTTT. The variable domain in full, with the rest retrieved from reference TRBV18 and TRBJ1-1, is NAGVMQNPRHLVRRRGQEARLRCSPMKGHSHVYWYRQLPEEGLKFMVYLQKENIIDESGMPKERFSAEFPKEGPSILRIQQVVRGDSAAYFCASSPRAGATSTEAFFGQGTRLTVV.

This clone was detected once. The chain has TRBV4-3 and TRBJ2-3, with D tentatively TRBD2 (5 bases). With 5 bases removed from V and 1 base from J, the gap between germline ends came to 13 bases. CDR3 length: 15 residues. The germline V gene has CDR1 LGHNA and CDR2 YSLEER. CDR3 DNA: TGCGCCAGCAGCGCAAGAGGGAGTGGCACAGATACGCAGTATTTT. Translating it yields CASSARGSGTDTQYF.

This clone was counted between two and nine times. This chain links TRBV5-6 with TRBJ2-7; D is undetermined. Germline values: CDR1 SGHDT, CDR2 YYEEEE. V shed 4 bases and J shed 2 bases, with 13 bases lying between them. The CDR3 is 14 residues long. CDR3 loop: CASSHTSLTYEQYF. CDR3 nucleotide sequence: TGTGCCAGCAGCCATACTTCCTTGACCTACGAGCAGTACTTC.

The genes are TRBV7-9 and TRBJ1-3; D not resolved. Germline V gene lookup returns CDR1 SEHNR and CDR2 FQNEAQ (reference sequence). Trimming left V 2 bases short and J 4 bases short, with 9 bases between. This CDR3 spans 14 amino acids. CDR3 coding DNA: TGTGCCAGCAGCTTACCAGGCTTCGGAAACACCATATATTTT. Its protein product is CASSLPGFGNTIYF.

The chain couples TRBV6-5 to TRBJ2-5; D may be TRBD2 (6 bases). V was trimmed by 7 bases and J by 8 bases, leaving 17 bases between them. Germline V CDR1 and CDR2: MNHEY, SVGAGI. This CDR3 comprises 13 residues. In nucleotides, the CDR3 is TGTGCCAGCACCCGGGACTCCCTAGGAACCCAGTACTTC. Translating gives CASTRDSLGTQYF.

The V call is TRBV4-2, the J call TRBJ2-2, with D maybe TRBD1 (5 bases). This CDR3 region has 16 residues. Germline CDR1 LGHNA, CDR2 YNFKEQ. Deletions cut 1 base from V and 1 base from J, with 10 bases between. As DNA, the CDR3 is TGTGCCAGCAGCCAAGGAGGTAGGGGGAACACCGGGGAGCTGTTTTTT. It is translated as CASSQGGRGNTGELFF.

The chain uses TRBV7-2 and TRBJ1-1; D is undetermined. V lost 1 base and J 1 base, leaving 13 bases between the germline ends. The CDR3 runs 16 residues. Germline V lookup: CDR1 SGHTA, CDR2 FQGNSA. In nucleotides, the CDR3 is TGTGCCAGCAGCTTAGAGTTTGGCGCCAGGAACACTGAAGCTTTCTTT. Translating gives CASSLEFGARNTEAFF.

V and J are TRBV11-2 and TRBJ2-7, with 12 nucleotides matching TRBD2. Unmatched junction bases numbered 4, after V lost 5 bases and J lost 5 bases. Germline V gene data show CDR1 as SGHAT and CDR2 as FQNNGV. The CDR3 has 14 residues. Here the CDR3 reads CASSPRLAGDEQYF. CDR3 coding DNA: TGTGCCAGCAGCCCACGACTAGCGGGGGACGAGCAGTACTTC.

This clone was counted only a few times. This chain joins TRBV25-1 and TRBJ1-2; the D is unclear. Germline V gene sequence: CDR1 MGHDK, CDR2 SYGVNS. The CDR3 loop spans 11 amino acids. V shed 4 bases and J shed 10 bases, with 10 bases lying between them. CDR3 nucleotides: TGTGCCAGCAGTGTGGCCCGGGCCTACACCTTC. It specifies CASSVARAYTF.

The chain recombines TRBV7-2 with TRBJ1-3, with TRBD1 as a possible D gene (5 bases). The CDR3 is 15 amino acids. From germline, CDR1 is SGHTA and CDR2 FQGNSA. V was cut by 1 base and J by 2 bases, with 9 bases left in between. The CDR3 DNA is TGTGCCAGCAGCTTAGTTTCGGGGGCTGGAAACACCATATATTTT. Its protein is CASSLVSGAGNTIYF.